Described below is a single T cell receptor (beta chain) sequence and its context. Antigen specificity is unknown. For the second PCR, which ran for about 6 to 11 cycles, a sample-barcoded 5' primer and a J-beta primer mix were used. TCRdb reprocessed the 5' RACE reads via MiXCR and lists one record per CDR3 protein. The data hold 920,000 or so distinct CDR3 sequences, with 45% observed a single time. The record originates from a study of blood T cells in healthy people across ages. Overall study results and limits: CMV infection status of these donors was not known.

V lost 3 bases to trimming and J lost 11 bases, with 14 bases between them. The length of the CDR3 is 13 residues. Germline values: CDR1 MNHEY, CDR2 SMNVEV (reference sequence). The rearrangement joins TRBV27 to TRBJ2-1; perhaps TRBD2 as D (5 bases). The TCR comes from a woman aged 55-69 years in good health. Sequencing input: blood. The DNA of the CDR3 is TGTGCCAGCAGTTTCACATTGAGCGGAAAGCAGTTCTTC. Amino acids: CASSFTLSGKQFF.